This TCR beta chain was obtained from a study of OX40 agonist ivuxolimab in advanced cancers. At the level of the study: Dose-escalation patients had hepatocellular carcinoma, melanoma, renal cell or head and neck cancer.

Only in-frame clones appear in the TCRdb table, and some are missing; sequencing was by immunoSEQ multiplex PCR. The sample yields 100,000 or so clones, roughly 91% seen once. Notes on the study in general: There were also nonresponders showing low normalized T-cell clonal expansion.

This clone was detected only a few times. Antigen specificity is unknown. Germline CDR1 reads SNHLY; CDR2 reads FYNNEI. CDR3 length equals 14 residues. The germline V and J ends were trimmed by 7 bases and 0 bases, with 9 bases remaining between them. Sequenced material: CD4+ or CD8+ T cells sorted from blood, taken in a trial of the OX40 agonist ivuxolimab. The gene calls are TRBV2 and TRBJ1-4; D gene uncertain. The TCR comes from an adult with an advanced solid tumor such as melanoma, head and neck, liver or kidney cancer. CDR3 sequence reads: CASNREATNEKLFF. CDR3 nucleotides: TGTGCCAGCAATCGGGAGGCAACTAATGAAAAACTGTTTTTT.